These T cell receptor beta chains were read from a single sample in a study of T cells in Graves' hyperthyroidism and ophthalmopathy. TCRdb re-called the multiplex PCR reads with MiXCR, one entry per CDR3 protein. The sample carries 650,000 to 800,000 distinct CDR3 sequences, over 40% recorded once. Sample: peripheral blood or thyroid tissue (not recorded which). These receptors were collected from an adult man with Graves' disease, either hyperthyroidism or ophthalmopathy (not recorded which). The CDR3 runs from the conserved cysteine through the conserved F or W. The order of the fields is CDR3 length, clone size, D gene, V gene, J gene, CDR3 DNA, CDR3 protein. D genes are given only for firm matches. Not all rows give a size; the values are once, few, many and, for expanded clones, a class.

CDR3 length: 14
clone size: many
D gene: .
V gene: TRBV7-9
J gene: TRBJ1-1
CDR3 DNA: TGTGCCAGCAGCGCCCCAGGGAGGGGAACTGAAGCTTTCTTT
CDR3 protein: CASSAPGRGTEAFF

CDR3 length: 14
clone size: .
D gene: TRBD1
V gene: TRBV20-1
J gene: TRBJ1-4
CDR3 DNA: TGCAGTGCTAGCTCCGGGACAGCTAATGAAAAACTGTTTTTT
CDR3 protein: CSASSGTANEKLFF

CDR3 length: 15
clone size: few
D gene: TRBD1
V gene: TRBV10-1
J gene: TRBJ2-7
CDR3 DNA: TGCGCCAGCAGTGAGCTGACAGGGGGCTCTTACGAGCAGTACTTC
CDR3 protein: CASSELTGGSYEQYF

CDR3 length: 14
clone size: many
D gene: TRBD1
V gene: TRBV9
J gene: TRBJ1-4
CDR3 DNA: TGTGCCAGCAGCCCCCAGGGGGACGGCGAAAAACTGTTTTTT
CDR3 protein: CASSPQGDGEKLFF

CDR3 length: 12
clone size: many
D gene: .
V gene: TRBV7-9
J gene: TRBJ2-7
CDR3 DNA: TGTGCCAGCAGCAGGACAGAGGACGAGCAGTACTTC
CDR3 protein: CASSRTEDEQYF

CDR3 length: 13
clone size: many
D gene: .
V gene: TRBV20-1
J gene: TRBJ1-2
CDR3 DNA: TGCAGACCTGACCCGGGACACGAAGGTGGCTACACCTTC
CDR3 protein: CRPDPGHEGGYTF

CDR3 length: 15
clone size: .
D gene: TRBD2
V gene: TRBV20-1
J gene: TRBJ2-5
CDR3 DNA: TGCAGTGCTAGTGTGCTAGCGGGGGACCAAGAGACCCAGTACTTC
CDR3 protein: CSASVLAGDQETQYF

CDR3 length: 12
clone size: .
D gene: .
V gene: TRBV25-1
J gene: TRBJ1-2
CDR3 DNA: TGTGCTAGAGATGGGCAGTCCTATGGCTACACCTTC
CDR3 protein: CARDGQSYGYTF

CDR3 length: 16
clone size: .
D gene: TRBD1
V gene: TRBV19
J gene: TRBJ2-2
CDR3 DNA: TGTGCCAGTGATTCACGGGACAGGGGATGGACCGGGGAGCTGTTTTTT
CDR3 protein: CASDSRDRGWTGELFF

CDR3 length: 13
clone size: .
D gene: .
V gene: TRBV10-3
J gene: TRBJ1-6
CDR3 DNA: TGTGCCATCAGTGACAGGGAGAATTCACCCCTCCACTTT
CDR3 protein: CAISDRENSPLHF

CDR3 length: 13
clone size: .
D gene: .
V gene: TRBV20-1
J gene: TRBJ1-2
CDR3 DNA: TGCAGTGCTAGCTCAGGGACCAACTATGGCTACACCTTC
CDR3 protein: CSASSGTNYGYTF